The clone carrying this T cell receptor beta chain was detected only a few times. Its antigen remains unidentified. Unique molecular identifiers tagged the TCRbeta library. TCRdb ran MiXCR on the PCR reads and lists one entry per CDR3 protein. The table records 500,000 to 650,000 distinct CDR3 sequences, about an eighth of them present only once. This entry is derived from a study of T-cell reconstitution after alpha-beta-depleted transplantation in children. General observations from the study: Elevated TCRbeta diversity at day 60 was traced, in some patients, to surviving recipient T cells and thymic progenitors.

The origin of this receptor is a female patient aged 2-9 years who had a stem cell transplant for aplastic anemia, so the T cells may come from the graft donor. The sample consisted of PBMCs, mostly from graft donor cells, taken 180 days after TCRalphabeta/CD19-depleted stem cell transplant.

CDR3 sequence: CASSLGSGAGKTQYF. The CDR3 DNA follows: TGTGCCAGCAGTTTAGGGTCAGGGGCGGGAAAGACCCAGTACTTC. This chain links TRBV12-3 or TRBV12-4 with TRBJ2-5; D assignment may be TRBD1 or TRBD2 (6 bases each). The CDR3 is 15 residues long. The V gene lost 1 base and the J gene lost 6 bases, with 15 bases spanning the gap.